The next 10 T cell receptor beta chains were all read from a single sample in a study of cytomegalovirus exposure and HLA in healthy donors. Researchers ran the PCR with 60 Vbeta and 13 Jbeta primers. The repertoire was sequenced with immunoSEQ multiplex PCR; TCRdb's copy has only in-frame clones and lacks some. The sample holds over 150,000 clones, roughly 80% seen once. The sequenced material came from PBMCs. The receptor source for this set is a male donor in good health and CMV-seropositive.

The chain combines TRBV28 with TRBJ2-2; possible D gene TRBD2, 6 bases. Per germline, CDR1 MDHEN and CDR2 SYDVKM. The CDR3 runs 13 residues. V dropped 3 bases and J dropped 7 bases, with 9 bases sitting between them. CDR3 nucleotides: TGTGCCAGCAGTTTCTCCGGGGGCGGGGAGCTGTTTTTT. Translated: CASSFSGGGELFF.

This sequence joins TRBV5-4 and TRBJ1-2; TRBD1 matches 9 bases. The CDR3 totals 16 residues. CDR1 and CDR2 (germline): SGHNT, YYREEE (reference sequence). Trimming cost V 3 bases and J 5 bases; bases outside gene matches: 11. The CDR3 sequence is CASSSNGRDRVYGYTF. The CDR3 nucleotides read TGTGCCAGCAGCTCCAACGGCCGGGACAGGGTGTATGGCTACACCTTC.

This clone was seen a single time. The chain uses TRBV30 and TRBJ1-1; the D is unclear. This CDR3 comprises 13 residues. Germline loops: CDR1 GTSNPN, CDR2 SVGIG (reference sequence). Deletions cut 2 bases from V and 1 base from J, with 8 bases between. CDR3: CAWSRSGNTEAFF. DNA for the CDR3: TGTGCCTGGAGTCGTAGTGGGAACACTGAAGCTTTCTTT.

The V gene is TRBV12-5, the J gene TRBJ1-1, with 9 bases lining up with TRBD1. CDR1 LGHNT and CDR2 FRNRAP come from the germline V gene. V trimming: 2 bases; J trimming: 1 base; junction bases outside the gene matches: 8. There are 17 residues in the CDR3. CDR3 residues: CASGLTPGQGRNTEAFF. CDR3 sequence (DNA): TGTGCTAGTGGTTTGACTCCCGGACAGGGGCGGAACACTGAAGCTTTCTTT.

The chain carries TRBV27 and TRBJ1-5; D is perhaps TRBD1 (5 bases). Germline values: CDR1 MNHEY, CDR2 SMNVEV (reference sequence). The CDR3 has 13 amino acids. Deletions cut 2 bases from V and 7 bases from J, with 9 bases between. In nucleotides, the CDR3 is TGTGCCAGCAGTTTACAGGGTGGGCAGCCCCAGCATTTT. Protein product: CASSLQGGQPQHF.

The CDR3 is CAIRERQDNEKLFF. As DNA, the CDR3 is TGTGCCATCAGAGAAAGACAGGATAATGAAAAACTGTTTTTT. This chain links TRBV10-3 with TRBJ1-4, with D tentatively TRBD1 (6 bases). CDR1 ENHRY and CDR2 SYGVKD come from the germline V gene. The CDR3 has 14 residues. V dropped 6 bases and J dropped 4 bases, with 12 bases sitting between them.

Here the CDR3 DNA reads TGTGCCAGCAGCTCACAGGGAGCAGGCTCGCGGTCACCCCTCCACTTT. Translated: CASSSQGAGSRSPLHF. V usage is TRBV7-2 and J usage is TRBJ1-6, with D perhaps matching TRBD1 (6 bases). In germline, CDR1 is SGHTA, CDR2 FQGNSA. This CDR3 region has 16 residues. V was cut by 4 bases and J by 10 bases, with 20 bases left in between.

The rearrangement uses TRBV27 and TRBJ2-2; TRBD2 agrees at 14 bases. The V gene end was trimmed by 3 bases and the J gene end by 0 bases; junction bases not matched to a gene: 0. This CDR3 region has 17 residues. The germline V gene has CDR1 MNHEY and CDR2 SMNVEV (reference sequence). CDR3: CASSLGLAGANTGELFF. CDR3 nucleotide sequence: TGTGCCAGCAGTTTGGGACTAGCGGGGGCGAACACCGGGGAGCTGTTTTTT.

The J gene is TRBJ2-7, the V gene TRBV5-5; TRBD1 aligns across 12 bases. The CDR3 totals 18 residues. Trimming took 0 bases from V and 0 from J; bases not matched to a gene: 7. Germline V gene data show CDR1 as SGHKS and CDR2 as YYEKEE (reference sequence). Here the CDR3 reads CASSLEGTGGFFSYEQYF. Written as DNA, the CDR3 is TGTGCCAGCAGCTTGGAGGGGACAGGGGGCTTTTTCTCCTACGAGCAGTACTTC.

The V call is TRBV6-5, the J call TRBJ1-3, with 8 bases fitting TRBD1. Trimming took 5 bases from V and 0 from J; bases not matched to a gene: 3. The germline V gene encodes CDR1 MNHEY and CDR2 SVGAGI. This CDR3 spans 15 amino acids. CDR3: CASSRDRGSGNTIYF. The CDR3 nucleotides read TGTGCCAGCAGTCGCGACAGGGGCTCTGGAAACACCATATATTTT.